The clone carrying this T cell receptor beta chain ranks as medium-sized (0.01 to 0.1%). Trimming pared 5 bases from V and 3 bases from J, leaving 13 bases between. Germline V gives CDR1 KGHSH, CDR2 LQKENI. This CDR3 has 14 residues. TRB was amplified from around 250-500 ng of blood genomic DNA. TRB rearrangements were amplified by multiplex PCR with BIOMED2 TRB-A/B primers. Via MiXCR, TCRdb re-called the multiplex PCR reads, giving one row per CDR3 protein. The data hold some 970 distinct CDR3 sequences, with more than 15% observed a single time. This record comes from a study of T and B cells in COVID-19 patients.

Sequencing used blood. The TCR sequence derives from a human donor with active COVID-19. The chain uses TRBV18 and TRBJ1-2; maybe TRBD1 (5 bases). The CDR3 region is CASSAGTDYYGYTF. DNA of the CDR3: TGTGCCAGCTCAGCCGGGACGGACTACTATGGCTACACCTTC.